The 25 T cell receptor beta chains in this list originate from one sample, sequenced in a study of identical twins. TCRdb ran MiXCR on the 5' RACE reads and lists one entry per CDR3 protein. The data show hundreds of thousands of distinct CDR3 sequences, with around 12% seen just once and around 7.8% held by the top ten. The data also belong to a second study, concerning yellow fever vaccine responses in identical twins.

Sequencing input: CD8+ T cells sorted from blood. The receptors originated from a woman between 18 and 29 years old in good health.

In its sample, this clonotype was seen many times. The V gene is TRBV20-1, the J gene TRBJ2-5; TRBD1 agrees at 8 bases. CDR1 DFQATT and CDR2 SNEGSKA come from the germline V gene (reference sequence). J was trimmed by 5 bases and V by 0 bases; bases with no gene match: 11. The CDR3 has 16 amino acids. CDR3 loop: CSARDPTTGGRETQYF. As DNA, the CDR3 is TGCAGTGCTAGAGATCCCACAACAGGGGGAAGGGAGACCCAGTACTTC.

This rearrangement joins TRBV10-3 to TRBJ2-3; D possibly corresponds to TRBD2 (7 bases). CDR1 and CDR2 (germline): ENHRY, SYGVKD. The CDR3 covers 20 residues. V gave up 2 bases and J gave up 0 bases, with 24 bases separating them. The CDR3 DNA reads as TGTGCCATCAGTGAGACTACTATCGGGGGCCTAGCGGCTAGCACAGATACGCAGTATTTT. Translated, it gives CAISETTIGGLAASTDTQYF.

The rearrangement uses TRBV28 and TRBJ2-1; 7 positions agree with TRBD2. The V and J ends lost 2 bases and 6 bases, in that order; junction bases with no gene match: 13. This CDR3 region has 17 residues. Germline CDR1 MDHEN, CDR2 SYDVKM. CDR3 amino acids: CASSLTRRREKGNEQFF. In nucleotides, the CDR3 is TGTGCCAGCAGTTTAACCCGCCGGCGGGAGAAAGGCAATGAGCAGTTCTTC.

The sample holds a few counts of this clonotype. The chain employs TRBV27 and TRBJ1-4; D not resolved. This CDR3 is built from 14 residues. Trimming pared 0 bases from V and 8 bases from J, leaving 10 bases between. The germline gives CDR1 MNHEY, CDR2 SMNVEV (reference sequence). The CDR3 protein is CASSLSGLGEKLFF. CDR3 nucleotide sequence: TGTGCCAGCAGTTTATCGGGGTTGGGGGAAAAACTGTTTTTT.

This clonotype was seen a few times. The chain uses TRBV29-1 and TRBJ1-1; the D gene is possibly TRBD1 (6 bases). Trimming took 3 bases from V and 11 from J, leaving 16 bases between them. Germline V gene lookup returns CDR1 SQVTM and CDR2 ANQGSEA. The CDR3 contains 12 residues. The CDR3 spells CSVEGATGGAFF. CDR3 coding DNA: TGCAGCGTTGAGGGGGCTACCGGCGGCGCTTTCTTT. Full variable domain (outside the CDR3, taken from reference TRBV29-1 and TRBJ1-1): SAVISQKPSRDICQRGTSLTIQCQVDSQVTMMFWYRQQPGQSLTLIATANQGSEATYESGFVIDKFPISRPNLTFSTLTVSNMSPEDSSIYLCSVEGATGGAFFGQGTRLTVV.

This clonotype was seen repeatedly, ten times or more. The CDR3 region is CASSDGTGGFADTQYF. CDR3 bases: TGTGCCAGCAGTGACGGGACAGGGGGCTTCGCAGATACGCAGTATTTT. The V and J genes are TRBV28 and TRBJ2-3; 12 nucleotides line up with TRBD1. The CDR3 extends over 16 amino acids. V lost 5 bases, J lost 4 bases, and 7 bases stayed unmatched. Per germline, CDR1 MDHEN and CDR2 SYDVKM.

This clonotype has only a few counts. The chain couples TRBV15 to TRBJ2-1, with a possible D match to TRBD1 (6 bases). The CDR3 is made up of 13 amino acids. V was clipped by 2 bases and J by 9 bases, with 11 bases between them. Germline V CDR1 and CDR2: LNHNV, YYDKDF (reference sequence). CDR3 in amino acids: CATSRLQGLEQFF. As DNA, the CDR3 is TGTGCCACCAGCAGACTCCAGGGGCTTGAGCAGTTCTTC.

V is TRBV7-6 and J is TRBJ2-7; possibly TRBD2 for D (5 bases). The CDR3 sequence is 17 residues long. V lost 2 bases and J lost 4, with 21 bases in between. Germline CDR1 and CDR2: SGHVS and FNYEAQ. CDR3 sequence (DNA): TGTGCCAGCAGCTTAAGGACTGGGCGGCAGCGACATTACGAGCAGTACGTC. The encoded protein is CASSLRTGRQRHYEQYV.

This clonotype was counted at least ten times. For the CDR3, the DNA is TGCAGCGGTGACAGGGTAGACTACAATGAGCAGTTCTTC. Translation gives CSGDRVDYNEQFF. The chain carries TRBV29-1 and TRBJ2-1; 7 nucleotides line up with TRBD1. Per germline, CDR1 SQVTM and CDR2 ANQGSEA. With 7 bases clipped from V and 3 bases from J, the junction kept 6 bases outside the gene matches. The CDR3 spans 13 residues.

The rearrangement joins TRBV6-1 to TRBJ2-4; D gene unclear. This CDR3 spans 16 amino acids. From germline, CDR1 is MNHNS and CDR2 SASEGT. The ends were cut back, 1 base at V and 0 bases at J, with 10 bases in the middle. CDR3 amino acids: CASSEVGRRAKNIQYF. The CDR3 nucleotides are TGTGCCAGCAGTGAAGTTGGTAGGAGAGCCAAAAACATTCAGTACTTC.

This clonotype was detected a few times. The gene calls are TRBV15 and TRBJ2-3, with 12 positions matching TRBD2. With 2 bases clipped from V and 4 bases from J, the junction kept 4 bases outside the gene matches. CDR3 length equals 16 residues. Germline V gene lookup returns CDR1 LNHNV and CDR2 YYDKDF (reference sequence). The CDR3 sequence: CATSRLLAGGPDTQYF. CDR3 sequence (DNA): TGTGCCACCAGCAGATTACTAGCGGGAGGACCAGATACGCAGTATTTT. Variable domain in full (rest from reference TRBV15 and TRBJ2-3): DAMVIQNPRYQVTQFGKPVTLSCSQTLNHNVMYWYQQKSSQAPKLLFHYYDKDFNNEADTPDNFQSRRPNTSFCFLDIRSPGLGDTAMYLCATSRLLAGGPDTQYFGPGTRLTVL.

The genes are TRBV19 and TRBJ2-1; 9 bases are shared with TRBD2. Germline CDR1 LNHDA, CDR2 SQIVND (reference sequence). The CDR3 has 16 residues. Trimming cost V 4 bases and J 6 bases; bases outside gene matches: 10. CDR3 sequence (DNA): TGTGCCAGTAGTAGTCCGGGGACTAGCCCATCCAATGAGCAGTTCTTC. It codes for CASSSPGTSPSNEQFF.

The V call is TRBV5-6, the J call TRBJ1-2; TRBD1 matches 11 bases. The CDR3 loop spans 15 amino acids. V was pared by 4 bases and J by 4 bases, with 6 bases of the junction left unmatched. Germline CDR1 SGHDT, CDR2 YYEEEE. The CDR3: CASSIGQGAGYGYTF. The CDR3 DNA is TGTGCCAGCAGCATAGGACAGGGGGCAGGCTATGGCTACACCTTC.

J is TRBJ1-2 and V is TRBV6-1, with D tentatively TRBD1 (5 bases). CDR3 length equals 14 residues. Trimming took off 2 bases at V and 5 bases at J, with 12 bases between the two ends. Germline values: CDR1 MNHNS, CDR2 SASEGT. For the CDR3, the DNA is TGTGCCAGCAGTGAACCCAGGGTTACATATGGCTACACCTTC. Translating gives CASSEPRVTYGYTF.

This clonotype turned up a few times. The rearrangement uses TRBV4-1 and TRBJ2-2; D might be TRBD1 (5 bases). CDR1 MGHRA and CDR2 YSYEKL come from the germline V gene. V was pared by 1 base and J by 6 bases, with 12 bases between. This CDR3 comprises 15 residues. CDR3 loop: CASSQGWAGSGELFF. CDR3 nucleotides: TGCGCCAGCAGCCAAGGGTGGGCAGGGTCCGGGGAGCTGTTTTTT.

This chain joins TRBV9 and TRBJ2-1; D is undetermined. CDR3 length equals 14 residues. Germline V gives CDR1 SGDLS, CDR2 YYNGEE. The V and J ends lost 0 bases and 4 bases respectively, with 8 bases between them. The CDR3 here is CASSVEGIYNEQFF. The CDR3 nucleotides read TGTGCCAGCAGCGTAGAGGGAATATACAATGAGCAGTTCTTC.

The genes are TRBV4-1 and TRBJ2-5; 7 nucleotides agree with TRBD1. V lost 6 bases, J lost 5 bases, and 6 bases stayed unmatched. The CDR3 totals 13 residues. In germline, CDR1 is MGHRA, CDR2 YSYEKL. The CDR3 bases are TGCGCCAGCAGTCAGGGGGTCACGGAGACCCAGTACTTC. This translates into CASSQGVTETQYF.

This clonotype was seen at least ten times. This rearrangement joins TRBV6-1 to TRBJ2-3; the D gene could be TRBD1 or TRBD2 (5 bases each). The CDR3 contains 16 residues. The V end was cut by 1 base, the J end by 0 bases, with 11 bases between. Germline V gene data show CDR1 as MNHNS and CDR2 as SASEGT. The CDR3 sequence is CASSEVAGASTDTQYF. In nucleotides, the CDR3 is TGTGCCAGCAGTGAAGTCGCCGGGGCTAGCACAGATACGCAGTATTTT.

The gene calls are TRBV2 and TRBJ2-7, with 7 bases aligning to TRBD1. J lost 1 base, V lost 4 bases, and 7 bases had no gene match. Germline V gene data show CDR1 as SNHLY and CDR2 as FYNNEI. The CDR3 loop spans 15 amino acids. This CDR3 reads CASSALTGDSYEQYF. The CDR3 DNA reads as TGTGCCAGCAGTGCTCTCACAGGGGATTCCTACGAGCAGTACTTC.

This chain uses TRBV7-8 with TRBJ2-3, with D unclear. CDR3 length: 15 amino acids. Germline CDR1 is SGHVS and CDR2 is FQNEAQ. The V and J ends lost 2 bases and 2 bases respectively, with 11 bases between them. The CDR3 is CASSLLQRFTDTQYF. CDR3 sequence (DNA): TGTGCCAGCAGCTTATTGCAGCGTTTCACAGATACGCAGTATTTT.

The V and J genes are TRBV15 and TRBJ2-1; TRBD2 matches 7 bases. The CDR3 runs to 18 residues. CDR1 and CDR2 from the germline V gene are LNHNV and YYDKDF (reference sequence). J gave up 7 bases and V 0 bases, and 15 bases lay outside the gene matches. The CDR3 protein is CATSRDGSGGSSGNEQFF. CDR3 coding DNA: TGTGCCACCAGCAGAGATGGCTCCGGCGGGAGTAGTGGTAATGAGCAGTTCTTC.

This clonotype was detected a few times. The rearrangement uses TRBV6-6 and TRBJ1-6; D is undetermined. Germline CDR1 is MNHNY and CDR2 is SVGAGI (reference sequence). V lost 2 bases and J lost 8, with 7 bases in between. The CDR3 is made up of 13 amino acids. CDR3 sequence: CASSYAMDSPLHF. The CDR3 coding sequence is TGTGCCAGCAGTTACGCAATGGATTCACCCCTCCACTTT.

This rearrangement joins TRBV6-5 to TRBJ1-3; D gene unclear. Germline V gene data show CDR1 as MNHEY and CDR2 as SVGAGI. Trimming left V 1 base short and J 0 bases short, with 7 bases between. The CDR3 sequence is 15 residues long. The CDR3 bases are TGTGCCAGCAGTTACTACGGGTCCTCTGGAAACACCATATATTTT. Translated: CASSYYGSSGNTIYF.

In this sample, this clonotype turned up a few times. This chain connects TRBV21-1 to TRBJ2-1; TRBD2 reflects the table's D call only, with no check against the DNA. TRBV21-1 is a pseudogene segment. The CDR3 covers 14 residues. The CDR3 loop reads CASNPGLAGDEQFF. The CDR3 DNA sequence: TGTGCCAGCAATCCGGGACTAGCGGGGGACGAGCAGTTCTTC.

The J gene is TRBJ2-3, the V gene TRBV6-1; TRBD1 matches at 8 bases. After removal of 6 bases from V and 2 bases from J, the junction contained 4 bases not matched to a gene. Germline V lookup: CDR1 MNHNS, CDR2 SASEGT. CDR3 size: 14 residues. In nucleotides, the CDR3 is TGTGCCAGCAGCCGGGACAGGCCCACAGATACGCAGTATTTT. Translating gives CASSRDRPTDTQYF.